These 13 T cell receptor beta chains were sequenced from one sample in a study of T cell responses to AZD1222 COVID-19 vaccine. Generated by immunoSEQ multiplex PCR, the TCRdb table keeps only in-frame clones and is missing some. The sample shows more than 80,000 clones, about 90% of them seen only once. The sample was peripheral blood, taken on day 0 of MenACWY control vaccination. These receptors all stem from an adult in good health.

This clone turned up a few times. V and J are TRBV4-2 and TRBJ2-3; no definite D call. V was pared by 1 base and J by 1 base, with 6 bases between. The CDR3 length is 14 residues. Germline loops: CDR1 LGHNA, CDR2 YNFKEQ. Written as DNA, the CDR3 is TGTGCCAGCAGCCAAGTGGCAGGCACAGATACGCAGTATTTT. Its translation: CASSQVAGTDTQYF.

The V and J genes are TRBV24-1 and TRBJ2-1; 7 bases fit TRBD2. The length of the CDR3 is 16 residues. Unmatched junction bases numbered 8, after V lost 4 bases and J lost 3 bases. Germline V CDR1 and CDR2: KGHDR, SFDVKD. CDR3: CATSELTGGGYNEQFF. The CDR3 DNA reads as TGTGCCACCAGTGAACTGACTGGCGGGGGCTACAATGAGCAGTTCTTC.

This clone was detected only once. This chain connects TRBV24-1 to TRBJ2-3, with 10 bases aligning to TRBD2. Germline assignment: CDR1 KGHDR and CDR2 SFDVKD. CDR3 size: 17 residues. V was pared by 3 bases and J by 4 bases, with 9 bases of the junction left unmatched. The CDR3 loop is CATSDPQAGGPSDTQYF. The CDR3 region has the DNA TGTGCCACCAGTGATCCTCAAGCGGGGGGGCCTTCAGATACGCAGTATTTT.

This clone was observed at least ten times. At the DNA level, this CDR3 is encoded by other sequences in the same sample as well. The J gene is TRBJ1-3, the V gene TRBV5-1; D not resolved. The CDR3 is made up of 14 amino acids. The V gene lost 1 base and the J gene lost 0 bases, with 5 bases spanning the gap. Per germline, CDR1 SGHRS and CDR2 YFSETQ. CDR3 residues: CASSLSGSGNTIYF. CDR3 in DNA: TGCGCCAGCAGCTTGTCGGGCTCTGGAAACACCATATATTTT.

The V and J genes are TRBV5-1 and TRBJ2-2; TRBD1 matches at 8 bases. V trimming: 3 bases; J trimming: 0 bases; junction bases outside the gene matches: 13. Per the germline V gene, CDR1 is SGHRS and CDR2 is YFSETQ. This CDR3 has 19 amino acids. The CDR3 DNA is TGCGCCAGCAGCTCCTCATCCGGGACAGGTATCGCGAACACCGGGGAGCTGTTTTTT. It codes for CASSSSSGTGIANTGELFF.

Only one count was recorded for this clone. The J gene is TRBJ1-5, the V gene TRBV11-2; 7 nucleotides align to TRBD1. J lost 3 bases, V lost 1 base, and 3 bases had no gene match. Germline V gene sequence: CDR1 SGHAT, CDR2 FQNNGV. The CDR3 spans 15 residues. Here the CDR3 reads CASSLGTGFNQPQHF. In nucleotides, the CDR3 is TGTGCCAGCAGCTTAGGGACAGGCTTCAATCAGCCCCAGCATTTT.

The V and J genes are TRBV19 and TRBJ1-6; tentatively, D is TRBD1 (6 bases). Germline-derived CDR1 and CDR2 are LNHDA and SQIVND (reference sequence). The CDR3 runs to 15 residues. The ends were cut back, 7 bases at V and 7 bases at J, with 17 bases in the middle. This CDR3 reads CASKGAPRGNSPLHF. The CDR3 bases are TGTGCCAGTAAAGGTGCCCCCAGGGGAAATTCACCCCTCCACTTT.

V and J are TRBV19 and TRBJ1-2, with D possibly TRBD1 on 5 matching bases. The V gene's germline CDR1 is LNHDA and CDR2 SQIVND (reference sequence). The CDR3 covers 14 residues. Trimming cost V 7 bases and J 3 bases, with 15 bases left between them. CDR3 protein: CASIPPGKDYGYTF. The CDR3 DNA reads TGTGCCAGTATCCCCCCAGGGAAAGACTATGGCTACACCTTC.

The chain employs TRBV2 and TRBJ1-5, with D tentatively TRBD1 (6 bases). Germline V gene lookup returns CDR1 SNHLY and CDR2 FYNNEI. This CDR3 comprises 14 residues. V dropped 5 bases and J dropped 4 bases, with 12 bases sitting between them. The CDR3 nucleotides are TGTGCCAGCAGTCTACAGGGATGGAATCAGCCCCAGCATTTT. Protein: CASSLQGWNQPQHF.

This rearrangement joins TRBV25-1 to TRBJ2-2; 11 positions match TRBD1. CDR3 length equals 16 residues. Looked up from germline, CDR1 is MGHDK and CDR2 is SYGVNS. V lost 4 bases to trimming and J lost 7 bases; unmatched junction nucleotides: 8. CDR3 sequence (DNA): TGTGCCAGCAGTGGTCCAGGACAGGGGGCGTTCGGGGAGCTGTTTTTT. Residues: CASSGPGQGAFGELFF. Based on the CDR3 plus reference TRBV25-1 and TRBJ2-2, the full variable domain is EADIYQTPRYLVIGTGKKITLECSQTMGHDKMYWYQQDPGMELHLIHYSYGVNSTEKGDLSSESTVSRIRTEHFPLTLESARPSHTSQYLCASSGPGQGAFGELFFGEGSRLTVL.

This sequence joins TRBV28 and TRBJ2-7; D tentatively reads TRBD1 or TRBD2 (5 bases each). The length of the CDR3 is 14 residues. Trimming removed 6 bases from V and 2 bases from J, with 14 bases in between. Germline assignment: CDR1 MDHEN and CDR2 SYDVKM. The CDR3 DNA reads as TGTGCCAGCAGCCGGGGACGAGAGGCCTACGAGCAGTACTTC. Translated, it gives CASSRGREAYEQYF.

The chain joins TRBV7-9 to TRBJ2-1; D remains ambiguous. The V end was cut by 4 bases, the J end by 9 bases, with 10 bases between. Germline V CDR1 and CDR2: SEHNR, FQNEAQ (reference sequence). The length of the CDR3 is 12 residues. The CDR3 spells CASSSAPVEQFF. CDR3 DNA sequence: TGTGCCAGCAGCTCCGCCCCGGTTGAGCAGTTCTTC.

The V and J genes are TRBV29-1 and TRBJ1-1, with 7 nucleotides matching TRBD1. After removal of 4 bases from V and 7 bases from J, the junction contained 3 bases not matched to a gene. CDR1 and CDR2 (germline): SQVTM, ANQGSEA. This CDR3 spans 11 amino acids. CDR3 amino acids: CSVGAGGEAFF. The CDR3 coding sequence is TGCAGCGTTGGGGCAGGGGGTGAAGCTTTCTTT.